This TCR beta chain emerged from a study of shared clonotypes between healthy human individuals. Each sorted subset replicate got 200 ng genomic DNA, about 33,000 genomes. Assay used: immunoSEQ multiplex PCR; TCRdb lists only in-frame clones, some missing. Here the sample spans roughly 2.4 million clones, approximately 94% being singletons. This CDR3 contains 18 residues. Germline loops: CDR1 SNHLY, CDR2 FYNNEI. V lost 6 bases to trimming and J lost 0 bases; unmatched junction nucleotides: 7. This clonotype was sampled from a man aged 18 to 29 in good health. The chain uses TRBV2 and TRBJ2-1, with 14 bases identical to TRBD2. The sequencing sample was made of naive CD4+ T cells sorted from blood. Subset described: CD45RA+ positively selected. CDR3 loop: CASRAGTSGRVSYNEQFF. The DNA for the CDR3 is TGTGCCAGCAGGGCCGGGACTAGCGGGAGAGTCTCCTACAATGAGCAGTTCTTC.